This T cell receptor beta chain was identified during a study of T cell changes during pregnancy in multiple sclerosis (dated by TCRdb to between 2018 and 2021). A note on the overall study: In women with multiple sclerosis, the researchers looked at how the T cell repertoire shifted as pregnancy progressed.

The CDR3, from cysteine to phenylalanine, totals 16 residues. The kept DNA is CDR3 alone, 48 bases in frame from the first base. CDR1 is given as SGHRS and CDR2 as YFSETQ, both from the germline V gene. V has 3 bases trimmed and J has 2 bases trimmed; junction bases matching no gene number 8. The protocol used for the library was the immunoSEQ multiplex PCR assay. The immuneACCESS repertoire file appears here via TCRdb, limited to in-frame rearrangements. These files lack a portion of the clones; in checked studies, under half of the deficit traces to unresolved V genes, and the cause of the others is not known. This sample lists 35,000 to 50,000 clones; just under 95% were detected once. 0.67% of the sample lies in the top ten. A word on this clone: The antigen it binds to is not known. Base quality data are lacking; no much larger clone is found one base away.

This clonotype was sampled from a female donor with multiple sclerosis, enrolled in a pregnancy study. The chain is made from TRBV5-1 and TRBJ2-5, and 9 bases in between align with TRBD1. The specimen comprised CD4+ T cells from peripheral blood mononuclear cells, sampled in the first trimester of pregnancy. The DNA is as follows: TGCGCCAGCAGCTCGGGGGTGGGACAGGGACAAGAGACCCAGTACTTC. It is translated as CASSSGVGQGQETQYF.